These 30 T cell receptor beta chains were sequenced from one sample in a study of blood T cell repertoires in COVID-19. Measured with immunoSEQ multiplex PCR; TCRdb has only the in-frame clones, and not every one. The data contain 150,000 to 200,000 clones, 70% to 80% of them singletons. Specimen: PBMCs or T cells enriched from blood (not recorded which). All receptors derive from a woman aged 45-59 years who had recovered from COVID-19.

This chain joins TRBV7-2 and TRBJ1-3; 7 bases match TRBD1. V dropped 3 bases and J dropped 2; count of bases not matched to a gene: 7. CDR1 and CDR2 from the germline V gene are SGHTA and FQGNSA. The CDR3 runs 16 residues. CDR3: CASSFSGGYAGNTIYF. The CDR3 bases are TGTGCCAGCAGCTTTTCAGGGGGTTATGCTGGAAACACCATATATTTT.

In this sample, this clone turned up a few times. J is TRBJ2-7 and V is TRBV7-2; unclear D gene. The CDR3 has 15 residues. Between the trimmed V and J ends, which lost 3 bases and 7 bases, there was a span of 19 bases. The germline gives CDR1 SGHTA, CDR2 FQGNSA. CDR3 nucleotides: TGTGCCAGCAGCTTCAGTTTCGGCGGATACTTTGAGCAGTACTTC. This translates into CASSFSFGGYFEQYF.

V is TRBV12-5 and J is TRBJ2-5; 10 nucleotides agree with TRBD2. The CDR3 sequence is 16 residues long. Germline CDR1 LGHNT, CDR2 FRNRAP. V dropped 4 bases and J dropped 3; count of bases not matched to a gene: 8. For the CDR3, the DNA is TGTGCTAGTGGTTGGGGAAGAGCGGGAGGGGAAGAGACCCAGTACTTC. It encodes CASGWGRAGGEETQYF.

CDR3 region: CASTKQGGNIQYF. The DNA for the CDR3 is TGTGCCAGCACGAAACAGGGGGGGAACATTCAGTACTTC. The J gene is TRBJ2-4, the V gene TRBV7-2; the D gene is possibly TRBD1 (8 bases). Germline loops: CDR1 SGHTA, CDR2 FQGNSA. V dropped 7 bases and J dropped 7 bases, with 14 bases sitting between them. The CDR3 has 13 amino acids.

This clone was seen a single time. Other nucleotide sequences in the sample specify the same CDR3. The rearrangement joins TRBV2 to TRBJ2-7, with TRBD2 matching 11 bases. Germline CDR1 and CDR2: SNHLY and FYNNEI. This CDR3 comprises 14 residues. V shed 5 bases, J shed 4 bases, and the junction held 4 bases outside the gene matches. CDR3 DNA: TGTGCCAGCAGTAGGACTAGCGGGTCTTACGAGCAGTACTTC. This translates into CASSRTSGSYEQYF. Together with reference TRBV2 and TRBJ2-7, the CDR3 gives the full variable domain: EPEVTQTPSHQVTQMGQEVILRCVPISNHLYFYWYRQILGQKVEFLVSFYNNEISEKSEIFDDQFSVERPDGSNFTLKIRSTKLEDSAMYFCASSRTSGSYEQYFGPGTRLTVT.

V gene TRBV13 combines with J gene TRBJ1-1; D remains ambiguous. Per the germline V gene, CDR1 is PRHDT and CDR2 is FYEKMQ (reference sequence). This CDR3 has 14 amino acids. V was clipped by 3 bases and J by 0 bases, with 8 bases between them. CDR3 in DNA: TGTGCCAGCAGCTTTACGAACTTGAACACTGAAGCTTTCTTT. Its protein product is CASSFTNLNTEAFF.

The chain links TRBV7-4 to TRBJ1-3; D is perhaps TRBD1 (5 bases). There are 16 residues in the CDR3. Trimming removed 0 bases at V and 0 bases at J, with 9 bases between. CDR1 is SGHVT, CDR2 SQSDAQ, per germline. DNA of the CDR3: TGTGCCAGCAGCTTAGCCACAGGCCTCTCTGGAAACACCATATATTTT. Protein sequence: CASSLATGLSGNTIYF. The full variable domain, with the rest looked up from reference TRBV7-4 and TRBJ1-3, is GAGVSQSPRYKVAKRGRDVALRCDSISGHVTLYWYRQTLGQGSEVLTYSQSDAQRDKSGRPSGRFSAERPERSVSTLKIQRTEQGDSAVYLCASSLATGLSGNTIYFGEGSWLTVV.

The CDR3 is CASSQGQSTNYGYTF. DNA for the CDR3: TGCGCCAGCAGCCAGGGACAGTCGACTAACTATGGCTACACCTTC. The chain employs TRBV4-1 and TRBJ1-2; TRBD1 matches 7 bases. V was clipped by 3 bases and J by 0 bases; unmatched bases: 4. Looked up from germline, CDR1 is MGHRA and CDR2 is YSYEKL. The CDR3 consists of 15 residues.

V usage is TRBV30 and J usage is TRBJ2-1; no clear D. The germline V gene has CDR1 GTSNPN and CDR2 SVGIG (reference sequence). This CDR3 has 14 amino acids. Trimming removed 5 bases from V and 0 bases from J, with 11 bases in between. The CDR3: CAWGRLSSYNEQFF. CDR3 DNA sequence: TGTGCCTGGGGCCGCCTTAGCTCCTACAATGAGCAGTTCTTC.

This chain uses TRBV28 with TRBJ2-3; 9 bases match TRBD2. CDR1 is MDHEN and CDR2 is SYDVKM in the germline V gene. Trimming cost V 7 bases and J 3 bases; bases outside gene matches: 5. The CDR3 sequence is 14 residues long. The DNA for the CDR3 is TGTGCCAGCACCCCCAGCGGGAGGACAGATACGCAGTATTTT. Translated, it gives CASTPSGRTDTQYF.

CDR3 sequence reads: CASSSAGISYNEQFF. CDR3 nucleotides: TGCGCCAGCAGCTCCGCGGGGATCTCCTACAATGAGCAGTTCTTC. The V call is TRBV4-1, the J call TRBJ2-1; TRBD2 might be the D (6 bases). From germline, CDR1 is MGHRA and CDR2 YSYEKL. This CDR3 spans 15 amino acids. Trimming removed 5 bases at V and 0 bases at J, with 11 bases between.

This clone was seen a single time. V usage is TRBV7-9 and J usage is TRBJ2-1, with 7 bases matching TRBD1. The CDR3 contains 13 residues. Germline V gene lookup returns CDR1 SEHNR and CDR2 FQNEAQ (reference sequence). J lost 8 bases, V lost 8 bases, and 9 bases had no gene match. This CDR3 reads CASALQGSDEQFF. The DNA of the CDR3 is TGTGCCAGCGCACTACAGGGGAGCGATGAGCAGTTCTTC. The variable domain in full, with the rest retrieved from reference TRBV7-9 and TRBJ2-1, is DTGVSQNPRHKITKRGQNVTFRCDPISEHNRLYWYRQTLGQGPEFLTYFQNEAQLEKSRLLSDRFSAERPKGSFSTLEIQRTEQGDSAMYLCASALQGSDEQFFGPGTRLTVL.

The rearrangement links TRBV27 to TRBJ1-1; D not resolved. V lost 2 bases and J 1 base, leaving 14 bases between the germline ends. Per the germline V gene, CDR1 is MNHEY and CDR2 is SMNVEV (reference sequence). This CDR3 contains 16 residues. DNA for the CDR3: TGTGCCAGCAGTTTAAGGAGGAGACTGGAGAACACTGAAGCTTTCTTT. Translating gives CASSLRRRLENTEAFF.

By share of the sample, this clone is medium-sized (0.01 to 0.1%). V and J are TRBV9 and TRBJ2-1, with D maybe TRBD2 (7 bases). CDR3 size: 17 residues. The germline gives CDR1 SGDLS, CDR2 YYNGEE. The V gene lost 0 bases and the J gene lost 6 bases, with 19 bases spanning the gap. In DNA form, the CDR3 reads TGTGCCAGCAGCGTAGTTGGTGGGGGGGCGAGTGGCAATGAGCAGTTCTTC. It encodes CASSVVGGGASGNEQFF.

This clone was seen only once. V gene TRBV5-1 combines with J gene TRBJ1-2, with D possibly TRBD1 on 6 matching bases. The CDR3 length is 15 residues. Germline CDR1 and CDR2: SGHRS and YFSETQ. Trimming removed 3 bases from V and 1 base from J, with 13 bases in between. CDR3 amino acids: CASSSTGTSNYGYTF. As DNA, the CDR3 is TGCGCCAGCAGCTCAACCGGGACAAGTAACTATGGCTACACCTTC.

The chain recombines TRBV5-1 with TRBJ2-2; 7 positions match TRBD1. CDR1 SGHRS and CDR2 YFSETQ come from the germline V gene. This CDR3 has 15 amino acids. The ends lost 4 bases at V and 4 bases at J; junction bases unmatched: 7. CDR3 in amino acids: CASSPSTGSTGELFF. For the CDR3, the DNA is TGCGCCAGCAGCCCCTCGACAGGGAGCACCGGGGAGCTGTTTTTT.

The gene calls are TRBV7-9 and TRBJ1-2, with a possible D match to TRBD1 (5 bases). CDR3 size: 13 residues. With 1 base removed from V and 5 bases from J, the gap between germline ends came to 8 bases. Germline loops: CDR1 SEHNR, CDR2 FQNEAQ (reference sequence). The CDR3 is CASSLGDYYGYTF. The DNA for the CDR3 is TGTGCCAGCAGCTTAGGGGACTATTATGGCTACACCTTC.

The chain is built from TRBV5-1 and TRBJ2-7; TRBD1 aligns across 7 bases. V trimming: 4 bases; J trimming: 5 bases; junction bases outside the gene matches: 21. CDR3 length equals 18 residues. The germline V gene has CDR1 SGHRS and CDR2 YFSETQ. CDR3 protein: CASSQPNLKQGYSHEQYF. The CDR3 DNA reads as TGCGCCAGCAGCCAACCCAACTTGAAACAGGGGTATTCCCACGAGCAGTACTTC.

The rearrangement joins TRBV3-1 (or the pseudogene TRBV3-2) to TRBJ1-2; 7 nucleotides align to TRBD1. V shed 4 bases, J shed 1 base, and the junction held 3 bases outside the gene matches. The CDR3 spans 14 residues. The germline CDR1 and CDR2 sequences are LGHDT and YNNKEL (reference sequence). CDR3 nucleotides: TGTGCCAGCAGCCCCGGGACAGTTAACTATGGCTACACCTTC. Residues: CASSPGTVNYGYTF.

This chain joins TRBV19 and TRBJ1-6; D ambiguous. CDR1 and CDR2 from the germline V gene are LNHDA and SQIVND (reference sequence). The CDR3 sequence is 12 residues long. Deletions cut 5 bases from V and 7 bases from J, with 6 bases between. In DNA form, the CDR3 reads TGTGCCAGTAGTGGAGGGAATTCACCCCTCCACTTT. It encodes CASSGGNSPLHF.

V gene TRBV7-9 combines with J gene TRBJ2-2; 8 bases fit TRBD2. In germline, CDR1 is SEHNR, CDR2 FQNEAQ (reference sequence). V lost 5 bases, J lost 5 bases, and 10 bases stayed unmatched. The CDR3 totals 16 residues. The CDR3 region has the DNA TGTGCCAGCAGCGGAACAGGGACGGGGGGGACCGGGGAGCTGTTTTTT. This encodes CASSGTGTGGTGELFF.

The V and J genes are TRBV28 and TRBJ2-3; the match to TRBD2 covers 10 bases. The CDR3 spans 14 residues. J was trimmed by 4 bases and V by 6 bases; bases with no gene match: 4. The germline CDR1 and CDR2 sequences are MDHEN and SYDVKM. This chain's CDR3 is CASRLAGSADTQYF. The CDR3 nucleotides are TGTGCCAGCAGACTAGCGGGATCAGCAGATACGCAGTATTTT.

The chain couples TRBV7-3 to TRBJ2-1, with D hard to call. Trimming stripped 5 bases from V and 8 bases from J, with 13 bases between. The CDR3 runs to 13 residues. CDR1 is SGHTA and CDR2 is FQGTGA in the germline V gene. The CDR3 region is CASSPTVADEQFF. The CDR3 coding sequence is TGTGCCAGCAGCCCAACGGTTGCCGATGAGCAGTTCTTC.

The CDR3 coding sequence is TGTGCCAGCAGTTTGAGGACTAGCGGGAGCTCCTACGAGCAGTACTTC. Translation: CASSLRTSGSSYEQYF. This sequence joins TRBV6-5 and TRBJ2-7, with 13 positions matching TRBD2. The CDR3 totals 16 residues. V gave up 4 bases and J gave up 0 bases; unmatched junction bases: 3. Per germline, CDR1 MNHEY and CDR2 SVGAGI.

This clone was detected a few times. The chain employs TRBV3-1 (or the pseudogene TRBV3-2) and TRBJ2-2; 8 bases line up with TRBD2. J was trimmed by 0 bases and V by 5 bases; bases with no gene match: 2. This CDR3 has 15 residues. Germline assignment: CDR1 LGHDT and CDR2 YNNKEL (reference sequence). This CDR3 reads CASSALAANTGELFF. CDR3 DNA: TGTGCCAGCAGCGCACTAGCGGCGAACACCGGGGAGCTGTTTTTT.

The CDR3 here is CASSFTGTYGYTF. CDR3 nucleotide sequence: TGTGCCAGCAGCTTTACAGGGACCTATGGCTACACCTTC. The rearrangement links TRBV7-3 to TRBJ1-2; D perhaps matches TRBD1 (6 bases). Between the trimmed V and J ends, which lost 3 bases and 4 bases, there was a span of 9 bases. The CDR3 sequence is 13 residues long. Looked up from germline, CDR1 is SGHTA and CDR2 is FQGTGA. Based on the CDR3 plus reference TRBV7-3 and TRBJ1-2, the full variable domain is GAGVSQTPSNKVTEKGKYVELRCDPISGHTALYWYRQSLGQGPEFLIYFQGTGAADDSGLPNDRFFAVRPEGSVSTLKIQRTERGDSAVYLCASSFTGTYGYTFGSGTRLTVV.

The J gene is TRBJ2-1, the V gene TRBV27; no clear D gene. In germline, CDR1 is MNHEY, CDR2 SMNVEV (reference sequence). CDR3 length equals 13 residues. V was shortened by 6 bases and J by 0 bases, with 6 bases between the two germline ends. CDR3 protein: CASRRSSYNEQFF. The CDR3 DNA follows: TGTGCCAGCAGGCGGAGCTCCTACAATGAGCAGTTCTTC.

This rearrangement joins TRBV11-2 to TRBJ1-2; 9 positions agree with TRBD1. The CDR3 sequence is 15 residues long. The germline CDR1 and CDR2 sequences are SGHAT and FQNNGV. V shed 3 bases and J 4 bases; nucleotides not matched to a gene: 6. CDR3: CASSLGTGSFYGYTF. The CDR3 DNA reads as TGTGCCAGCAGCTTGGGGACAGGGAGTTTCTATGGCTACACCTTC.

The CDR3 reads CASSRQAGEGTEAFF. The CDR3 nucleotides are TGTGCCAGCAGCCGGCAGGCGGGGGAGGGCACTGAAGCTTTCTTT. The chain uses TRBV4-2 and TRBJ1-1, with D possibly matching TRBD1 (5 bases). The CDR3 consists of 15 residues. CDR1 is LGHNA and CDR2 is YNFKEQ in the germline V gene. V was clipped by 4 bases and J by 4 bases, with 16 bases between them.

The chain employs TRBV19 and TRBJ2-5; 8 bases map to TRBD1. The CDR3 extends over 17 amino acids. V trimming: 3 bases; J trimming: 5 bases; junction bases outside the gene matches: 14. Per germline, CDR1 LNHDA and CDR2 SQIVND (reference sequence). CDR3 in DNA: TGTGCCAGTAGTATGGGACAGGACTTAGACCGATGGGAGACCCAGTACTTC. Amino acids: CASSMGQDLDRWETQYF. Supplemented by reference TRBV19 and TRBJ2-5, the full variable domain reads DGGITQSPKYLFRKEGQNVTLSCEQNLNHDAMYWYRQDPGQGLRLIYYSQIVNDFQKGDIAEGYSVSREKKESFPLTVTSAQKNPTAFYLCASSMGQDLDRWETQYFGPGTRLLVL.